This T cell receptor (beta chain) was captured by sequencing in a study of T cell clusters in autoimmune cytopenias. TRB amplification used approximately 250 ng of peripheral blood genomic DNA. The germline CDR1 and CDR2 sequences are SGHNT and YYREEE (reference sequence). There are 17 residues in the CDR3. General study findings and limits: The cluster-lack signature was not seen for secondary cytopenia versus chronic lymphocytic leukemia. TRB repertoire shifts in secondary cytopenia and chronic lymphocytic leukemia mostly reflected lymphoma, not autoimmunity. Clustering suggested that physiological T cell clusters were missing in primary autoimmune cytopenia patients.

One tube held mixed TRB-A and TRB-B primer pools for touch-down PCR. TCRdb re-called the multiplex PCR reads; one entry per CDR3 protein, DNA not given. Seen in this sample are about 200 distinct CDR3 sequences; the ten most common clones hold 75% to 90%. Considering frequency, this clonotype is medium-sized. Its antigen is as yet unknown. The gene calls are TRBV5-4 and TRBJ1-1; TCRdb reports TRBD1, a call that lacks DNA to check it against. This receptor was obtained from a human donor with an autoimmune cytopenia or autoimmune hepatitis (not recorded which). What was sequenced was peripheral blood. CDR3 amino acids: CASSLAVGAGANTEAFF.